This TCR beta chain was found in a study of blood T cell repertoires in COVID-19. Overall study context: There were acute and convalescent COVID-19 samples, and they came from the United States, Italy and Spain. T cells, B-cell-depleted T cells, or PBMCs provided the cDNA or gDNA that served as material.

Assay: immunoSEQ multiplex PCR; the TCRdb copy retains only in-frame clones and omits some. This table holds around 140,000 clones, around 89% found once. Germline CDR1 reads SGHDT; CDR2 reads YYEEEE. V was clipped by 1 base and J by 2 bases, with 15 bases between them. CDR3 length: 16 residues. V is TRBV5-6 and J is TRBJ1-2; possible D gene TRBD1, 6 bases. The receptor was isolated from a man between 60 and 75 years old with COVID-19, enrolled during active disease. The sequenced sample was peripheral blood. The CDR3 nucleotides are TGTGCCAGCAGCTTGCCACAGGGAGAGGGGAACTATGGCTACACCTTC. Translating it yields CASSLPQGEGNYGYTF.